The entry below gives a single T cell receptor (beta chain) sequence along with its context. Seattle enrolled patients during active infection and tracked them longitudinally. The sample belongs to a study of blood T cell repertoires in COVID-19. Study as a whole: Donors in the United States, Italy and Spain gave samples during acute or convalescent COVID-19.

CDR1 is MNHNS and CDR2 is SASEGT in the germline V gene. The V gene lost 10 bases and the J gene lost 6 bases, with 18 bases spanning the gap. The CDR3 is 13 residues long. Authors' data handling: Reference gene primers were amplified, and this amplification served to estimate nucleated cell counts. Assay used: immunoSEQ multiplex PCR; TCRdb lists only in-frame clones, some missing. Clone size and V and J calls were adopted from that table, with D and trimming inferred from the DNA. Here the sample spans hundreds of thousands of clones, about 89% being singletons. The receptor was isolated from a woman in her forties or fifties with COVID-19, enrolled during active disease. The chain joins TRBV6-1 to TRBJ1-1; D remains unclear. The sequenced sample consisted of peripheral blood. CDR3 in DNA: TGTGCCACCAGAGAAGGGTTGCGGGCTGAAGCTTTCTTT. It codes for CATREGLRAEAFF.